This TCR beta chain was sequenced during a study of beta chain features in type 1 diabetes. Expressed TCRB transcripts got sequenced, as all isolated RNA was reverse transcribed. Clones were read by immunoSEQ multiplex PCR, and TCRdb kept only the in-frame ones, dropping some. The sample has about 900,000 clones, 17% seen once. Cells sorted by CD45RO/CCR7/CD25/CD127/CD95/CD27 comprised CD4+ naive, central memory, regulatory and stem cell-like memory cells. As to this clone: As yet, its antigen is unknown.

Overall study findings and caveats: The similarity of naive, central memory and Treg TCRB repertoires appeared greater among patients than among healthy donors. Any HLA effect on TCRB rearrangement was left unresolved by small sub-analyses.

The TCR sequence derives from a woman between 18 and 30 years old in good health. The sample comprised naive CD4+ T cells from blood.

The CDR3 DNA sequence: TGTGCCAGCAGTGTTAAGAGCGGGAGGACTGCAATGGAGCTGTTTTTT. It yields the protein CASSVKSGRTAMELFF. V and J are TRBV2 and TRBJ2-2, with TRBD2 matching 9 bases. Germline CDR1 SNHLY, CDR2 FYNNEI. Trimming cost V 4 bases and J 10 bases; bases outside gene matches: 13. The CDR3 spans 16 residues.